This T cell receptor beta chain was identified during a study of OX40 agonist ivuxolimab in advanced cancers. Germline CDR1 reads MDHEN; CDR2 reads SYDVKM. The CDR3 loop spans 15 amino acids. V lost 6 bases, J lost 4 bases, and 3 bases stayed unmatched. Clones were read by immunoSEQ multiplex PCR, and TCRdb kept only the in-frame ones, dropping some. The sample carries approximately 66,000 clones, 85% recorded once. General study results and limits: Antigen specificity remained undetermined for the expanded peripheral T cells.

For this clone: Its antigen is undetermined.

The rearrangement links TRBV28 to TRBJ2-1; 13 bases line up with TRBD2. The source is an adult with an advanced solid tumor such as melanoma, head and neck, liver or kidney cancer. The input for sequencing was CD4+ or CD8+ T cells sorted from blood, taken in a trial of the OX40 agonist ivuxolimab. Here the CDR3 reads CASSWTSGGYNEQFF. DNA of the CDR3: TGTGCCAGCAGCTGGACTAGCGGGGGATACAATGAGCAGTTCTTC.